A single sample gave rise to the 23 T cell receptor beta chains below, sequenced in a study of T cell responses to AZD1222 COVID-19 vaccine. TCRdb's table, derived via immunoSEQ multiplex PCR, lists solely in-frame clones and lacks some. The sample carries under 25,000 clones, roughly 84% recorded once. Sequencing was performed on peripheral blood, taken 28 days after the second AZD1222 dose. The receptors originated from an adult who received the AZD1222 COVID-19 vaccine.

This clone was counted a few times. The chain joins TRBV18 to TRBJ1-5; 7 bases line up with TRBD1. Germline CDR1 and CDR2: KGHSH and LQKENI. This CDR3 is built from 15 residues. V shed 3 bases and J 6 bases; nucleotides not matched to a gene: 8. Here the CDR3 reads CASSPLPTGVQPQHF. The CDR3 coding sequence is TGTGCCAGCTCACCTCTACCCACAGGGGTTCAGCCCCAGCATTTT. Together with reference TRBV18 and TRBJ1-5, the CDR3 gives the full variable domain: NAGVMQNPRHLVRRRGQEARLRCSPMKGHSHVYWYRQLPEEGLKFMVYLQKENIIDESGMPKERFSAEFPKEGPSILRIQQVVRGDSAAYFCASSPLPTGVQPQHFGDGTRLSIL.

The chain is built from TRBV9 and TRBJ2-3; D remains ambiguous. The V gene's germline CDR1 is SGDLS and CDR2 YYNGEE. The CDR3 is 14 residues long. The V and J ends lost 2 bases and 2 bases respectively, with 9 bases between them. The CDR3 DNA reads as TGTGCCAGCAGCGTCACAGACAACACAGATACGCAGTATTTT. Amino acids: CASSVTDNTDTQYF.

The J gene is TRBJ2-3, the V gene TRBV7-7; the D is unclear. V lost 1 base and J lost 2, with 7 bases in between. Germline V lookup: CDR1 SSHAT, CDR2 FNYEAQ (reference sequence). This CDR3 contains 14 residues. The CDR3 DNA sequence: TGTGCCAGCAGCTTAGACAGAGACACAGATACGCAGTATTTT. Translating gives CASSLDRDTDTQYF. Combining the CDR3 with reference TRBV7-7 and TRBJ2-3 gives the whole variable domain GAGVSQSPRYKVTKRGQDVTLRCDPISSHATLYWYQQALGQGPEFLTYFNYEAQPDKSGLPSDRFSAERPEGSISTLTIQRTEQRDSAMYRCASSLDRDTDTQYFGPGTRLTVL.

J is TRBJ2-5 and V is TRBV5-6, with 10 bases that match TRBD2. The CDR3 is made up of 16 amino acids. The J segment lost 3 bases and the V segment lost 0 bases, leaving 5 bases of the junction unmatched. CDR1 is SGHDT, CDR2 YYEEEE, per germline. CDR3 sequence: CASSLASSGSEETQYF. CDR3 coding DNA: TGTGCCAGCAGCTTGGCTTCTAGCGGGAGTGAAGAGACCCAGTACTTC.

The J gene is TRBJ1-1, the V gene TRBV6-2 or TRBV6-3; D is ambiguous. Trimming took 6 bases from V and 2 from J, leaving 10 bases between them. The CDR3 is 13 amino acids. Germline V CDR1 and CDR2: MNHEY, SVGEGT. In DNA, the CDR3 is TGTGCCAGCAGCTTCTCGCTAAACACTGAAGCTTTCTTT. The encoded protein is CASSFSLNTEAFF.

This clone is large. The CDR3 reads CASSHPGRGYMNTEAFF. The CDR3 DNA is TGTGCCAGCAGCCACCCGGGAAGGGGCTATATGAACACTGAAGCTTTCTTT. The rearrangement links TRBV4-2 to TRBJ1-1; TRBD1 might be the D (5 bases). In germline, CDR1 is LGHNA, CDR2 YNFKEQ. V was pared by 3 bases and J by 0 bases, with 17 bases between. The length of the CDR3 is 17 residues.

This rearrangement joins TRBV29-1 to TRBJ1-1; D gene uncertain. The CDR3 is 9 amino acids. The germline CDR1 and CDR2 sequences are SQVTM and ANQGSEA. V lost 7 bases, J lost 3 bases, and 3 bases lay in between. CDR3 nucleotide sequence: TGCAGCGGGGACACTGAAGCTTTCTTT. Translated: CSGDTEAFF.

V and J are TRBV19 and TRBJ1-2; 10 bases map to TRBD1. This CDR3 is 14 amino acids long. V lost 6 bases, J lost 0 bases, and 1 base stayed unmatched. Germline V CDR1 and CDR2: LNHDA, SQIVND (reference sequence). CDR3 in amino acids: CASRDRGSNYGYTF. The CDR3 DNA follows: TGTGCCAGTAGGGACAGGGGGTCTAACTATGGCTACACCTTC. The full variable domain, completed using reference TRBV19 and TRBJ1-2, is DGGITQSPKYLFRKEGQNVTLSCEQNLNHDAMYWYRQDPGQGLRLIYYSQIVNDFQKGDIAEGYSVSREKKESFPLTVTSAQKNPTAFYLCASRDRGSNYGYTFGSGTRLTVV.

The CDR3 reads CASRPSLAGYNEQFF. The CDR3 DNA is TGCGCCAGCAGACCCAGTCTAGCGGGATACAATGAGCAGTTCTTC. The chain uses TRBV4-3 and TRBJ2-1; the match to TRBD2 covers 9 bases. Germline-derived CDR1 and CDR2 are LGHNA and YSLEER. CDR3 length equals 15 residues. The V segment lost 6 bases and the J segment 4 bases; nucleotides outside the gene matches: 7.

The chain couples TRBV2 to TRBJ2-7, with TRBD1 matching over 9 bases. This CDR3 region has 13 residues. CDR1 and CDR2 from the germline V gene are SNHLY and FYNNEI. Trimming at V came to 8 bases and at J to 5 bases, leaving 7 bases not matched to a gene. DNA of the CDR3: TGTGCCAGCTACGGGGACAGGGCCGACGAGCAGTACTTC. Translating gives CASYGDRADEQYF.

The chain combines TRBV4-3 with TRBJ1-5; 10 nucleotides match TRBD1. The CDR3 is 15 amino acids. Germline assignment: CDR1 LGHNA and CDR2 YSLEER. The V and J ends lost 5 bases and 3 bases, in that order; junction bases with no gene match: 4. The CDR3 DNA reads as TGCGCCAGCAGCTGGGGACAGGGGCCCAATCAGCCCCAGCATTTT. This gives the protein CASSWGQGPNQPQHF.

This clone came up once. The CDR3: CASSQDRRGARTDTQYF. CDR3 in DNA: TGTGCCAGCAGCCAAGACCGTAGAGGGGCCCGCACAGATACGCAGTATTTT. The chain carries TRBV3-1 (or the pseudogene TRBV3-2) and TRBJ2-3; either TRBD1 or TRBD2 may fit D (5 bases each). Germline V gene sequence: CDR1 LGHDT, CDR2 YNNKEL (reference sequence). The CDR3 runs to 17 residues. Trimming shortened V by 0 bases and J by 1 base, and 14 bases separated the two germline ends.

This clone came up once. The rearrangement joins TRBV9 to TRBJ2-3; 7 bases agree with TRBD2. With V trimmed by 4 bases and J by 1 base, 9 bases remained unmatched. The germline CDR1 and CDR2 sequences are SGDLS and YYNGEE. The CDR3 loop spans 16 amino acids. The CDR3 here is CASSPRAGEGTDTQYF. The DNA for the CDR3 is TGTGCCAGCAGCCCCCGTGCGGGAGAAGGCACAGATACGCAGTATTTT. Full variable domain (rest looked up from reference TRBV9 and TRBJ2-3): DSGVTQTPKHLITATGQRVTLRCSPRSGDLSVYWYQQSLDQGLQFLIQYYNGEERAKGNILERFSAQQFPDLHSELNLSSLELGDSALYFCASSPRAGEGTDTQYFGPGTRLTVL.

This clone was recorded a few times. The CDR3 spells CAIRSGSKAVRDTEAFF. CDR3 sequence (DNA): TGCGCCATCCGTTCCGGGAGCAAGGCAGTCCGGGACACTGAAGCTTTCTTT. The chain combines TRBV23-1 with TRBJ1-1; no reliable D call. TRBV23-1 is sorted into the ORF group, with uncertain function. V lost 10 bases to trimming and J lost 3 bases, with 27 bases between them. The CDR3 contains 17 residues.

The V and J genes are TRBV10-3 and TRBJ1-5; D may be TRBD1 (6 bases). The CDR3 extends over 17 amino acids. The V end was cut by 0 bases, the J end by 8 bases, with 20 bases between. In germline, CDR1 is ENHRY, CDR2 SYGVKD. CDR3 residues: CAISESGGIGTAEPQHF. CDR3 sequence (DNA): TGTGCCATCAGTGAGTCAGGGGGGATCGGGACCGCGGAGCCCCAGCATTTT.

The CDR3 reads CASSSKGTADRRAFF. CDR3 DNA sequence: TGTGCCAGTAGTTCTAAGGGGACGGCGGACCGGCGGGCTTTCTTT. J is TRBJ1-1 and V is TRBV19, with a weak D call TRBD1 (5 bases). This CDR3 spans 15 amino acids. V was cut by 5 bases and J by 11 bases, with 24 bases left in between. In germline, CDR1 is LNHDA, CDR2 SQIVND (reference sequence).

The rearrangement uses TRBV5-1 and TRBJ2-1; 8 bases align to TRBD2. The germline V gene has CDR1 SGHRS and CDR2 YFSETQ. Trimming removed 6 bases from V and 8 bases from J; junction bases left unmatched: 10. This CDR3 has 14 residues. The CDR3 loop is CASKTGRAIDEQFF. CDR3 bases: TGCGCCAGCAAGACCGGGAGGGCCATCGATGAGCAGTTCTTC.

The chain couples TRBV6-5 to TRBJ1-4; the D gene is possibly TRBD1 (5 bases). The V end was cut by 4 bases, the J end by 7 bases, with 10 bases between. Germline CDR1 MNHEY, CDR2 SVGAGI. The CDR3 has 13 residues. The CDR3 DNA sequence: TGTGCCAGCAGTTTTGAGAGGGGTGAAAAACTGTTTTTT. It specifies CASSFERGEKLFF.

The chain employs TRBV5-4 and TRBJ2-3; tentative D call: TRBD2 (6 bases). Germline assignment: CDR1 SGHNT and CDR2 YYREEE (reference sequence). Trimming left V 1 base short and J 2 bases short, with 8 bases between. CDR3 length: 14 amino acids. CDR3 loop: CASSLTGVTDTQYF. The CDR3 region has the DNA TGTGCCAGCAGCTTGACGGGAGTCACAGATACGCAGTATTTT.

The chain uses TRBV27 and TRBJ2-2, with 14 bases aligning to TRBD2. This CDR3 is 17 amino acids long. Germline CDR1 and CDR2: MNHEY and SMNVEV (reference sequence). Unmatched junction bases numbered 13, after V lost 7 bases and J lost 9 bases. In nucleotides, the CDR3 is TGTGCCAGCACTCAAGCCAACGGACTAGCGGGAGGCCGGGAGCTGTTTTTT. The encoded protein is CASTQANGLAGGRELFF.

The rearrangement joins TRBV7-2 to TRBJ2-7; the D is unclear. The CDR3 consists of 13 residues. Germline V lookup: CDR1 SGHTA, CDR2 FQGNSA. The V gene lost 4 bases and the J gene lost 6 bases, with 13 bases spanning the gap. The CDR3 bases are TGTGCCAGCAGCTCAGTTTTGGGCGCCGAGCAGTACTTC. It yields the protein CASSSVLGAEQYF.

The chain carries TRBV7-9 and TRBJ2-2; the D is unclear. There are 16 residues in the CDR3. CDR1 and CDR2 from the germline V gene are SEHNR and FQNEAQ (reference sequence). The V and J ends lost 3 bases and 5 bases respectively, with 16 bases between them. CDR3 bases: TGTGCCAGCAGCTTCGTTCGTACAAGGGAAACCGGGGAGCTGTTTTTT. It encodes CASSFVRTRETGELFF. Based on the CDR3 plus reference TRBV7-9 and TRBJ2-2, the full variable domain is DTGVSQNPRHKITKRGQNVTFRCDPISEHNRLYWYRQTLGQGPEFLTYFQNEAQLEKSRLLSDRFSAERPKGSFSTLEIQRTEQGDSAMYLCASSFVRTRETGELFFGEGSRLTVL.

The chain uses TRBV7-8 and TRBJ2-7; D remains unclear. V was clipped by 3 bases and J by 0 bases, with 9 bases between them. The V gene's germline CDR1 is SGHVS and CDR2 FQNEAQ. The length of the CDR3 is 14 residues. In nucleotides, the CDR3 is TGTGCCAGCAGCTTGTTAGCCACCTCCTACGAGCAGTACTTC. Its translation is CASSLLATSYEQYF.